This T cell receptor (beta chain) was documented in a study of blood T cells in healthy people across ages. Study conclusions and caveats: Relative to aged donors, long-lived donors carried more naive CD4+ cells and displayed higher diversity. Roughly linearly, TCR beta diversity per million T cells fell as age increased.

The authors ran a second PCR of 7 to 11 cycles using a sample-barcoded 5' primer and a J-beta primer mix. Each cDNA molecule received a tag from a template-switch adaptor that had 12 random nucleotides. TCRdb recomputed calls from the 5' RACE reads with MiXCR, one row per CDR3 protein. The profile shows 550,000 to 750,000 distinct CDR3 sequences, roughly 21% of them singletons. Germline assignment: CDR1 SGHRS and CDR2 YFSETQ. The CDR3 consists of 13 residues. Trimming removed 4 bases from V and 2 bases from J, with 10 bases in between. The sample holds a few counts of this clonotype. As yet, its antigen is unknown.

Specimen: blood. V gene TRBV5-1 combines with J gene TRBJ2-7; D is undetermined. The TCR sequence derives from a man in his 70s in good health. This CDR3 reads CASSPDNPYEQYF. The CDR3 nucleotides are TGCGCCAGCAGCCCCGACAACCCCTACGAGCAGTACTTC.